This is a list of T cell receptor beta chains from one sample in a study of T cells in narcolepsy. TCRdb's table, derived via immunoSEQ multiplex PCR, lists solely in-frame clones and lacks some. In the table there are roughly 25,000 clones, approximately 89% of which are singletons. Sequenced sample: CD45RA- memory CD4+ T cells from PBMCs. The receptor source for this set is a human donor with narcolepsy. Both conserved end residues are part of each CDR3. D genes are given only for firm matches. The listing skips clone size in some rows; elsewhere it reads once, few, many or a size class.

TRBV5-4,TRBJ1-1,NA,NA,CASSFRQDAEAFF,TGTGCCAGCAGCTTTCGACAGGACGCTGAAGCTTTCTTT
TRBV9,TRBJ2-1,NA,TRBD2,CASNLAGGYNEQFF,TGTGCCAGCAACCTAGCGGGGGGATACAATGAGCAGTTCTTC
TRBV2,TRBJ1-2,once,TRBD1,CASSGGQGGYGYTF,TGTGCCAGCAGTGGAGGACAGGGTGGCTATGGCTACACCTTC
TRBV19,TRBJ2-3,NA,TRBD1,CASSIGAGQGAYTQYF,TGTGCCAGTAGTATCGGTGCGGGACAGGGGGCATATACGCAGTATTTT
TRBV11-3,TRBJ2-2,NA,NA,CASSPGPGARGTGELFF,TGTGCGAGCTCACCGGGGCCAGGGGCTCGGGGCACCGGGGAGCTGTTTTTT
TRBV7-2,TRBJ2-7,NA,NA,CASDSGSSYEQYF,TGTGCCAGCGATTCCGGGAGCTCCTACGAGCAGTACTTC
TRBV5-4,TRBJ2-5,once,NA,CASSLPRQAQETQYF,TGTGCCAGCAGCCTACCGCGACAAGCTCAAGAGACCCAGTACTTC
TRBV10-3,TRBJ2-7,NA,NA,CAISGSSYEQYF,TGTGCCATCAGTGGGAGCTCCTACGAGCAGTACTTC
TRBV30,TRBJ2-7,NA,TRBD1,CAWTTPYPGTGGEQYF,TGTGCCTGGACCACCCCATATCCCGGGACAGGGGGCGAGCAGTACTTC
TRBV5-1,TRBJ2-2,NA,NA,CASSLGRGTGELFF,TGCGCCAGCAGCTTGGGTAGGGGTACCGGGGAGCTGTTTTTT
TRBV7-2,TRBJ1-2,NA,TRBD1,CASSPGQTKGYGYTF,TGTGCCAGCAGCCCGGGACAGACCAAAGGCTATGGCTACACCTTC
TRBV2,TRBJ2-5,few,TRBD2,CASKTSGRRETQYF,TGTGCCAGCAAAACTAGCGGGAGGCGGGAGACCCAGTACTTC
TRBV5-1,TRBJ2-3,once,NA,CASSLGAGTDTQYF,TGCGCCAGCAGCTTGGGGGCGGGAACAGATACGCAGTATTTT
TRBV28,TRBJ2-1,once,TRBD1,CASSETRTGTDEQFF,TGTGCCAGCAGTGAGACCCGGACAGGGACGGATGAGCAGTTCTTC
TRBV18,TRBJ1-2,NA,NA,CASSRTDRDYGYTF,TGTGCCAGCTCACGTACGGACAGAGACTATGGCTACACCTTC
TRBV5-1,TRBJ2-7,NA,TRBD2,CASSLVLGTSDEQYF,TGCGCCAGCAGCTTGGTTCTGGGGACTAGCGACGAGCAGTACTTC
TRBV9,TRBJ2-7,NA,TRBD2,CASSVATSRTYEQYF,TGTGCCAGCAGCGTAGCGACTAGCCGAACCTACGAGCAGTACTTC
TRBV7-2,TRBJ1-6,NA,NA,CASSITGRESSYNSPLHF,TGTGCCAGCAGCATTACGGGACGGGAGAGCTCCTATAATTCACCCCTCCACTTT
TRBV7-8,TRBJ2-7,NA,NA,CASSPRGPRGNEQYF,TGTGCCAGCAGCCCGAGGGGGCCCCGGGGGAACGAGCAGTACTTC
TRBV19,TRBJ1-2,NA,NA,CASSMPGGYGYTF,TGTGCCAGTAGTATGCCGGGGGGCTATGGCTACACCTTC
TRBV4-1,TRBJ2-2,NA,TRBD2,CASSQDSGTSGRVYTGELFF,TGCGCCAGCAGCCAAGATTCCGGGACTAGCGGGAGGGTCTACACCGGGGAGCTGTTTTTT
TRBV2,TRBJ2-1,NA,NA,CASCQRSYNEQFF,TGTGCCAGCTGTCAGCGGTCCTACAATGAGCAGTTCTTC
TRBV9,TRBJ2-2,NA,TRBD2,CASSPRPSGSRTGELFF,TGTGCCAGCAGCCCCCGCCCTAGCGGGAGTCGCACCGGGGAGCTGTTTTTT
TRBV14,TRBJ1-1,medium-sized,NA,CASRRFSNTEAFF,TGTGCCAGCAGGCGGTTCTCGAACACTGAAGCTTTCTTT
TRBV19,TRBJ2-5,NA,NA,CATAQGFKETQYF,TGTGCCACGGCACAGGGCTTTAAAGAGACCCAGTACTTC
TRBV19,TRBJ2-5,once,TRBD1,CASSQRQGAVSWETRYF,TGTGCCAGTAGTCAGAGGCAGGGGGCAGTTTCGTGGGAGACCCGGTACTTC
TRBV6-5,TRBJ2-7,once,NA,CASRGILWEYF,TGTGCCAGCCGGGGAATCTTGTGGGAGTACTTC
TRBV28,TRBJ2-7,NA,NA,CASSPRYEQYF,TGTGCCAGCAGTCCGAGGTACGAGCAGTACTTC